This record looks at one TCR beta chain sequence and its context. As yet, its antigen is unknown. Naive-designated CD8 cells lacked CD45RO, were positively enriched for CCR7, and omitted terminally differentiated effector memory CD45RA+ cells. Healthy adults negative for HIV, lacking recent acute infections or vaccinations, served as donors. There are 14 residues in the CDR3. Germline CDR1 SEHNR, CDR2 FQNEAQ (reference sequence). V lost 3 bases to trimming and J lost 5 bases, with 10 bases between them. Using immunoSEQ multiplex PCR, the repertoire was profiled, and TCRdb retains in-frame clones only, with some absent. In the table there are approximately 1.9 million clones, around 93% of which are singletons. These data are taken from a study of shared clonotypes between healthy human individuals. Study-level points and caveats: Among donors, sharing of clonotypes was expected to be affected by sequencing depth.

This chain connects TRBV7-9 to TRBJ2-2; tentative D call: TRBD2 (5 bases). The sample taken for sequencing was naive CD8+ T cells from PBMCs. The sequence came from a man aged 18 to 30 in good health. Some clones in this sample may be carry-over from other donors' samples. In nucleotides, the CDR3 is TGTGCCAGCAGCTTGGGAGAGACAACCGGGGAGCTGTTTTTT. This codes for CASSLGETTGELFF.